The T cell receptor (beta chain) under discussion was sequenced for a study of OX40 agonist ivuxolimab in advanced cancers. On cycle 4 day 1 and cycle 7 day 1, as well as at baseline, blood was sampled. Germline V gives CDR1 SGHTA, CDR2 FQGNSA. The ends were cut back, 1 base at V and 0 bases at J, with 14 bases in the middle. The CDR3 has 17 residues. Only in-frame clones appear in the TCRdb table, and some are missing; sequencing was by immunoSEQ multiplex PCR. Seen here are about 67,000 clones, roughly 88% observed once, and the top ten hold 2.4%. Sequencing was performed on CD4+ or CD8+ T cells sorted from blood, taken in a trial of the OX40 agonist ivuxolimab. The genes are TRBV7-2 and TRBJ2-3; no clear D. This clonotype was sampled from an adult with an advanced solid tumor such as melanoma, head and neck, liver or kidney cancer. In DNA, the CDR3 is TGTGCCAGCAGCTTAGTTCTGAGGACGTTTAGCACAGATACGCAGTATTTT. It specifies CASSLVLRTFSTDTQYF.